This passage covers 24 T cell receptor beta chains from one sample sequenced in a study of blood T cells in healthy people across ages. A second PCR of 7 to 11 cycles used a sample-barcoded 5' primer and a J-beta primer mix. Each CDR3 protein is one row after TCRdb ran MiXCR on the 5' RACE reads. The sample includes about 720,000 distinct CDR3 sequences, 25% seen only once; the top ten take under 4.5%. These same data were also listed under a study on T cells of mothers and their children.

The sample consisted of blood. The origin of the receptors is a boy under 18 in good health.

This clonotype showed up just a few times. The chain combines TRBV7-8 with TRBJ2-5; the match to TRBD2 covers 11 bases. Looked up from germline, CDR1 is SGHVS and CDR2 is FQNEAQ. This CDR3 is built from 14 residues. Trimming cost V 5 bases and J 3 bases; bases outside gene matches: 2. The CDR3: CASSQLAGEETQYF. The CDR3 DNA reads TGTGCCAGCAGCCAACTAGCGGGAGAAGAGACCCAGTACTTC.

This clonotype was counted only a few times. V usage is TRBV10-3 and J usage is TRBJ2-3; D gene uncertain. Germline V gene data show CDR1 as ENHRY and CDR2 as SYGVKD. V lost 0 bases, J lost 5 bases, and 9 bases lay in between. CDR3 length equals 14 residues. The CDR3: CAISESIRVDTQYF. CDR3 DNA: TGTGCCATCAGTGAGTCGATTAGGGTAGATACGCAGTATTTT.

The chain combines TRBV4-2 with TRBJ1-1, with a possible D match to TRBD1 (5 bases). The germline V and J ends were trimmed by 0 bases and 0 bases, with 17 bases remaining between them. The CDR3 spans 18 residues. Per the germline V gene, CDR1 is LGHNA and CDR2 is YNFKEQ. In DNA form, the CDR3 reads TGTGCCAGCAGCCAAGATCTTTCAGACAGCCCCATGAACACTGAAGCTTTCTTT. Its translation: CASSQDLSDSPMNTEAFF.

This rearrangement joins TRBV20-1 to TRBJ2-3, with TRBD2 as a possible D gene (5 bases). Germline V gives CDR1 DFQATT, CDR2 SNEGSKA (reference sequence). V was shortened by 5 bases and J by 3 bases, with 9 bases between the two germline ends. This CDR3 is 12 amino acids long. The CDR3: CSAGRGTDTQYF. CDR3 in DNA: TGCAGTGCTGGCCGCGGGACAGATACGCAGTATTTT.

The rearrangement joins TRBV6-1 to TRBJ2-7; D not resolved. The CDR3 is 14 amino acids. V lost 9 bases, J lost 3 bases, and 18 bases lay in between. CDR1 and CDR2 from the germline V gene are MNHNS and SASEGT. Written as DNA, the CDR3 is TGTGCCAGTACAAGGCTCGTCCACAGCTACGAGCAGTACTTC. The encoded protein is CASTRLVHSYEQYF.

The CDR3 sequence: CATSTTGTRGTDTQYF. The CDR3 DNA follows: TGTGCCACCAGCACGACCGGGACTAGAGGCACAGATACGCAGTATTTT. The J gene is TRBJ2-3, the V gene TRBV15; 8 positions agree with TRBD2. The CDR3 length is 16 residues. Germline trimming cut 4 bases from V and 1 base from J; bases unmatched to any gene: 7. Germline-derived CDR1 and CDR2 are LNHNV and YYDKDF (reference sequence).

This clonotype was seen ten or more times. This rearrangement joins TRBV6-6 to TRBJ1-5; D call uncertain. This CDR3 contains 16 residues. Germline lookup yields CDR1 MNHNY and CDR2 SVGAGI (reference sequence). With 2 bases removed from V and 0 bases from J, the gap between germline ends came to 11 bases. CDR3 coding DNA: TGTGCCAGCAGTTACATGGCTCAATTTAGCAATCAGCCCCAGCATTTT. The encoded protein is CASSYMAQFSNQPQHF.

With regard to this clonotype: The junction departs from the called germline gene at one end, perhaps through a read error. The chain joins TRBV7-9 to TRBJ1-1; a weak D match, TRBD1 (6 bases). CDR1 and CDR2 from the germline V gene are SEHNR and FQNEAQ (reference sequence). The CDR3 length is 16 residues. CDR3 protein: CASSLLIGQTNTEAFF. The CDR3 nucleotides read TGTGCCAGCAGCTTATTGATCGGACAGACAAACACTGAAGCCTTCTTT. The full variable domain, with the rest looked up from reference TRBV7-9 and TRBJ1-1, is DTGVSQNPRHKITKRGQNVTFRCDPISEHNRLYWYRQTLGQGPEFLTYFQNEAQLEKSRLLSDRFSAERPKGSFSTLEIQRTEQGDSAMYLCASSLLIGQTNTEAFFGQGTRLTVV.

In this sample, this clonotype turned up a few times. The chain recombines TRBV6-5 with TRBJ2-3; perhaps D is TRBD1 or TRBD2 (5 bases each). V gave up 2 bases and J gave up 4 bases, with 19 bases separating them. The germline V gene encodes CDR1 MNHEY and CDR2 SVGAGI. This CDR3 has 17 amino acids. The CDR3 DNA sequence: TGTGCCAGCAGTTACAATGGGGGTGGGAGCGGAGCAGATACGCAGTATTTT. Its translation is CASSYNGGGSGADTQYF.

The V and J genes are TRBV28 and TRBJ1-5; no definite D call. The germline V and J ends were trimmed by 3 bases and 1 base, with 16 bases remaining between them. This CDR3 has 17 residues. Per the germline V gene, CDR1 is MDHEN and CDR2 is SYDVKM. CDR3 coding DNA: TGTGCCAGCAGTTTCCTGGTGGGCCCGGCAAGCAATCAGCCCCAGCATTTT. This translates into CASSFLVGPASNQPQHF.

This clonotype was counted between two and nine times. This chain uses TRBV6-2 or TRBV6-3 with TRBJ1-1, with TRBD1 identical over 9 bases. Germline V gene lookup returns CDR1 MNHEY and CDR2 SVGEGT. Trimming cost V 5 bases and J 3 bases; bases outside gene matches: 10. The CDR3 is 16 residues long. CDR3 residues: CASSAVGTGRHTEAFF. CDR3 bases: TGTGCCAGCAGTGCGGTCGGGACAGGGCGACACACTGAAGCTTTCTTT.

This clonotype was detected a few times. The rearrangement links TRBV6-2 or TRBV6-3 to TRBJ2-7, with D possibly TRBD1 on 5 matching bases. Germline values: CDR1 MNHEY, CDR2 SVGEGT. V lost 2 bases, J lost 4 bases, and 12 bases lay in between. This CDR3 region has 14 residues. CDR3 protein: CASSYGPGQYEQYF. CDR3 bases: TGTGCCAGCAGTTACGGCCCAGGGCAATACGAGCAGTACTTC.

This clonotype appeared a few times. The chain has TRBV15 and TRBJ2-5; 8 bases are a match to TRBD2. The J call may not be correct, given that the DNA end is closer to TRBJ2-1. This CDR3 is 16 amino acids long. Germline V gene sequence: CDR1 LNHNV, CDR2 YYDKDF (reference sequence). CDR3 nucleotides: TGTGCCACCAGCAGAGGGGTTCGGGAGGGCATCGATGAGCAGTTCTTC. Encoded protein: CATSRGVREGIDEQFF.

A note on this clonotype: A read error may produce the germline difference seen at one junction end. This chain uses TRBV20-1 with TRBJ1-2; D call uncertain. Germline V lookup: CDR1 DFQATT, CDR2 SNEGSKA (reference sequence). The CDR3 covers 15 residues. DNA of the CDR3: TGCAGTGCTAGAGATTCGCACGAACCAACCTATGGCGACACCTTC. Amino acids: CSARDSHEPTYGDTF.

This clonotype was observed a few times. This chain uses TRBV3-1 with TRBJ2-7; either TRBD1 or TRBD2 may supply D (5 bases each). Trimming left V 1 base short and J 0 bases short, with 13 bases between. The CDR3 loop spans 16 amino acids. Germline loops: CDR1 LGHDT, CDR2 YNNKEL (reference sequence). Written as DNA, the CDR3 is TGTGCCAGCAGCCAAGCGGGGACGGTGAACTCCTACGAGCAGTACTTC. Protein sequence: CASSQAGTVNSYEQYF.

The chain has TRBV4-3 and TRBJ2-7, with 8 bases that match TRBD2. CDR1 and CDR2 (germline): LGHNA, YSLEER. The J segment lost 3 bases and the V segment lost 1 base, leaving 5 bases of the junction unmatched. CDR3 length: 15 amino acids. The DNA for the CDR3 is TGCGCCAGCAGCCAAGTAACTAGCGGAGGCTACGAGCAGTACTTC. Translating it yields CASSQVTSGGYEQYF.

This clonotype was detected a few times. The V call is TRBV9, the J call TRBJ1-2; no clear D gene. V lost 0 bases, J lost 8 bases, and 14 bases lay in between. The germline CDR1 and CDR2 sequences are SGDLS and YYNGEE. The CDR3 consists of 14 residues. CDR3 loop: CASSVDRARRGYTF. CDR3 DNA sequence: TGTGCCAGCAGCGTAGATCGGGCGCGACGAGGCTACACCTTC. Filled out from reference TRBV9 and TRBJ1-2, the complete variable domain reads DSGVTQTPKHLITATGQRVTLRCSPRSGDLSVYWYQQSLDQGLQFLIQYYNGEERAKGNILERFSAQQFPDLHSELNLSSLELGDSALYFCASSVDRARRGYTFGSGTRLTVV.

The chain carries TRBV20-1 and TRBJ1-5, with 7 bases aligning to TRBD1. The CDR3 runs to 15 residues. The germline V gene has CDR1 DFQATT and CDR2 SNEGSKA (reference sequence). The junction had 13 bases not matched to a gene; V was cut back by 6 bases and J by 5 bases. CDR3 sequence: CSAPPRGRGDQPQHF. The CDR3 coding sequence is TGCAGTGCCCCCCCGAGGGGGCGTGGGGATCAGCCCCAGCATTTT.

The sample holds a few counts of this clonotype. The genes are TRBV6-4 and TRBJ1-4; a weak D match, TRBD1 (6 bases). This CDR3 comprises 18 residues. In germline, CDR1 is MRHNA, CDR2 SNTAGT. The V and J ends lost 4 bases and 5 bases respectively, with 23 bases between them. The CDR3 reads CASSGVPFKTGRNEKLFF. For the CDR3, the DNA is TGTGCCAGCAGTGGCGTCCCCTTCAAGACAGGCCGGAATGAAAAACTGTTTTTT.

This clonotype was counted between two and nine times. The chain combines TRBV7-2 with TRBJ2-5; weak D call: TRBD1 (6 bases). With 3 bases removed from V and 2 bases from J, the gap between germline ends came to 16 bases. The CDR3 consists of 16 residues. Germline V lookup: CDR1 SGHTA, CDR2 FQGNSA. The CDR3 here is CASSFPLGQLQETQYF. The CDR3 coding sequence is TGTGCCAGCAGCTTCCCTTTAGGACAGCTTCAAGAGACCCAGTACTTC. The entire variable domain, with the rest obtained from reference TRBV7-2 and TRBJ2-5, is as follows: GAGVSQSPSNKVTEKGKDVELRCDPISGHTALYWYRQSLGQGLEFLIYFQGNSAPDKSGLPSDRFSAERTGGSVSTLTIQRTQQEDSAVYLCASSFPLGQLQETQYFGPGTRLLVL.

V gene TRBV28 combines with J gene TRBJ2-5, with 11 bases lining up with TRBD2. Per germline, CDR1 MDHEN and CDR2 SYDVKM. The ends lost 4 bases at V and 9 bases at J; junction bases unmatched: 16. This CDR3 region has 17 residues. CDR3 DNA sequence: TGTGCCAGCAGTTCTGCTAGCGGGGGGACAGATAAGAGATCCCAGTACTTC. This codes for CASSSASGGTDKRSQYF.

This clonotype was seen a handful of times. The gene calls are TRBV20-1 and TRBJ2-5; 11 bases are a match to TRBD2. The assigned J gene may be wrong: the sequence end matches TRBJ2-1 better. CDR3 length equals 14 residues. Germline loops: CDR1 DFQATT, CDR2 SNEGSKA (reference sequence). This CDR3 is CSARGPSGGPEQFF. For the CDR3, the DNA is TGCAGTGCTAGAGGTCCTAGCGGGGGGCCCGAGCAGTTCTTC.

This clonotype has a handful of counts. The chain is built from TRBV9 and TRBJ1-3, with TRBD1 matching over 10 bases. Germline-derived CDR1 and CDR2 are SGDLS and YYNGEE. Trimming took 3 bases from V and 1 from J; bases not matched to a gene: 1. The CDR3 runs 15 residues. The CDR3 region has the DNA TGTGCCAGCAGCGGACAGGGGGCGTCTGGAAACACCATATATTTT. It yields the protein CASSGQGASGNTIYF.

The chain links TRBV6-2 or TRBV6-3 to TRBJ1-1, with D unresolved. CDR3 length: 12 residues. V lost 4 bases and J lost 9, with 12 bases in between. CDR1 MNHEY and CDR2 SVGEGT come from the germline V gene. The DNA of the CDR3 is TGTGCCAGCAGTTGGGGTGTGACACAAGCTTTCTTT. Amino acids: CASSWGVTQAFF.